One sample yielded the 2 T cell receptor beta chains listed below, sequenced in a study of blood T cell repertoires in COVID-19. Profiling relied on immunoSEQ multiplex PCR, and the TCRdb table lists in-frame clones only, not all of them. The sample consists of approximately 170,000 clones, approximately 85% of them appearing once. The sequencing input was peripheral blood. The receptor source for this set is a man in his sixties who had recovered from COVID-19.

This chain uses TRBV2 with TRBJ2-6; TRBD1 aligns across 7 bases. The CDR3 extends over 17 amino acids. CDR1 is SNHLY, CDR2 FYNNEI, per germline. The J segment lost 0 bases and the V segment lost 8 bases, leaving 10 bases of the junction unmatched. The CDR3 sequence: CASFKGALSSGANVLTF. CDR3 nucleotides: TGTGCCAGCTTCAAGGGGGCTTTAAGCTCTGGGGCCAACGTCCTGACTTTC. Full variable domain (remainder filled in from reference TRBV2 and TRBJ2-6): EPEVTQTPSHQVTQMGQEVILRCVPISNHLYFYWYRQILGQKVEFLVSFYNNEISEKSEIFDDQFSVERPDGSNFTLKIRSTKLEDSAMYFCASFKGALSSGANVLTFGAGSRLTVL.

This clone was seen once. V and J are TRBV7-8 and TRBJ2-3; 8 bases agree with TRBD1. The CDR3 covers 17 residues. Germline CDR1 and CDR2: SGHVS and FQNEAQ. The V gene end was trimmed by 4 bases and the J gene end by 5 bases; junction bases not matched to a gene: 14. CDR3 protein: CASSSWGRGRKLDTQYF. The CDR3 DNA sequence: TGTGCCAGCAGCTCTTGGGGCAGGGGGCGCAAATTAGATACGCAGTATTTT.